Below are 11 T cell receptor beta chains sequenced from a single sample in a study of chemoradiotherapy in HPV16-positive cancers. Sequencing was performed with immunoSEQ multiplex PCR; in TCRdb, only in-frame clones are kept and a portion is missing. The top ten clones hold roughly 5% of a sample with 30,000 to 50,000 clones, about 77% of them seen once. Sequencing was performed on blood, taken from a patient who underwent chemoradiotherapy. Receptor source: a human donor with HPV-associated anogenital cancer.

The V gene is TRBV5-1, the J gene TRBJ2-2; D remains unclear. The CDR3 consists of 13 residues. V was cut by 2 bases and J by 7 bases, with 9 bases left in between. Germline V lookup: CDR1 SGHRS, CDR2 YFSETQ. CDR3 amino acids: CASSFRLSGELFF. The CDR3 nucleotides are TGCGCCAGCAGCTTTCGGCTGAGCGGGGAGCTGTTTTTT. The full variable domain, with the rest looked up from reference TRBV5-1 and TRBJ2-2, is KAGVTQTPRYLIKTRGQQVTLSCSPISGHRSVSWYQQTPGQGLQFLFEYFSETQRNKGNFPGRFSGRQFSNSRSEMNVSTLELGDSALYLCASSFRLSGELFFGEGSRLTVL.

The chain uses TRBV10-2 and TRBJ1-1; D remains ambiguous. Germline V CDR1 and CDR2: WSHSY, SAAADI. The CDR3 consists of 13 residues. V was cut by 5 bases and J by 2 bases, with 9 bases left in between. CDR3 loop: CASSQNGNTEAFF. The CDR3 coding sequence is TGCGCCAGCAGTCAAAACGGAAACACTGAAGCTTTCTTT.

The CDR3 DNA reads as TGTGCCAGCAGTCGGAACAGGGAGGCCCCTGAAGCTTTCTTT. It encodes CASSRNREAPEAFF. The chain links TRBV6-6 to TRBJ1-1; TRBD1 is a possible D gene (6 bases). The CDR3 has 14 amino acids. CDR1 and CDR2 (germline): MNHNY, SVGAGI (reference sequence). Deletions cut 5 bases from V and 6 bases from J, with 16 bases between.

This clone was seen once. The chain recombines TRBV2 with TRBJ2-1; the match to TRBD1 covers 12 bases. Germline V CDR1 and CDR2: SNHLY, FYNNEI. Germline trimming cut 3 bases from V and 8 bases from J; bases unmatched to any gene: 5. There are 15 residues in the CDR3. CDR3: CASSDLGQGAYEQFF. Here the CDR3 DNA reads TGTGCCAGCAGTGATCTGGGACAGGGGGCTTATGAGCAGTTCTTC.

The V and J genes are TRBV4-3 and TRBJ1-1, with TRBD1 matching over 8 bases. Germline CDR1 reads LGHNA; CDR2 reads YSLEER. The CDR3 contains 14 residues. V was pared by 0 bases and J by 6 bases, with 3 bases of the junction left unmatched. This chain's CDR3 is CASSQDTGGAEAFF. The CDR3 DNA reads TGCGCCAGCAGCCAAGATACAGGGGGGGCTGAAGCTTTCTTT.

This clone was observed a few times. The V and J genes are TRBV30 and TRBJ1-2, with D tentatively TRBD1 (5 bases). This CDR3 spans 13 amino acids. Trimming took 3 bases from V and 4 from J, leaving 12 bases between them. Germline lookup yields CDR1 GTSNPN and CDR2 SVGIG (reference sequence). CDR3 sequence: CAWRGRQLYGYTF. The DNA of the CDR3 is TGTGCCTGGAGAGGAAGACAGCTCTATGGCTACACCTTC. Complete variable domain (other parts from reference TRBV30 and TRBJ1-2): SQTIHQWPATLVQPVGSPLSLECTVEGTSNPNLYWYRQAAGRGLQLLFYSVGIGQISSEVPQNLSASRPQDRQFILSSKKLLLSDSGFYLCAWRGRQLYGYTFGSGTRLTVV.

The chain recombines TRBV5-8 with TRBJ2-5; D may be TRBD1 (6 bases). Germline V gene data show CDR1 as SGHTS and CDR2 as YDEGEE. V lost 0 bases to trimming and J lost 4 bases, with 7 bases between them. This CDR3 has 13 amino acids. In DNA, the CDR3 is TGTGCCAGCAGCTTGGCCAGGGGAGAGACCCAGTACTTC. Protein product: CASSLARGETQYF.

With respect to this clone: This sample includes further DNA sequences coding for the same CDR3. The chain carries TRBV10-3 and TRBJ1-5; D gene uncertain. The germline V gene has CDR1 ENHRY and CDR2 SYGVKD. V was pared by 0 bases and J by 4 bases, with 1 base between. The CDR3 is 12 amino acids. The CDR3, as DNA: TGTGCCATCAGTGAGTCTAATCAGCCCCAGCATTTT. Translated, it gives CAISESNQPQHF.

V usage is TRBV6-5 and J usage is TRBJ1-1, with TRBD1 identical over 7 bases. CDR1 MNHEY and CDR2 SVGAGI come from the germline V gene. The CDR3 is 14 residues long. The trim removed 6 bases at V and 2 bases at J, leaving 6 bases unmatched. This chain's CDR3 is CASRPRQGNTEAFF. In DNA form, the CDR3 reads TGTGCCAGCAGACCTCGACAGGGTAACACTGAAGCTTTCTTT.

This chain joins TRBV7-2 and TRBJ2-1; D call uncertain. Germline V gene sequence: CDR1 SGHTA, CDR2 FQGNSA. V was cut by 5 bases and J by 7 bases, with 12 bases left in between. The CDR3 is 13 residues long. CDR3 residues: CASSPYITNEQFF. As DNA, the CDR3 is TGTGCCAGCAGCCCGTATATAACGAATGAGCAGTTCTTC.

This clone has just one count. The chain recombines TRBV28 with TRBJ1-1; no definite D call. Germline V gives CDR1 MDHEN, CDR2 SYDVKM. V was clipped by 5 bases and J by 2 bases, with 9 bases between them. The CDR3 loop spans 13 amino acids. CDR3: CASSPTRNTEAFF. The CDR3 DNA sequence: TGTGCCAGCAGTCCGACCCGTAACACTGAAGCTTTCTTT.